The present entry profiles one T cell receptor (beta chain) with its context. Germline CDR1 is SQVTM and CDR2 is ANQGSEA. J gave up 2 bases and V 5 bases, and 5 bases lay outside the gene matches. The CDR3 totals 14 residues. Profiling relied on immunoSEQ multiplex PCR, and the TCRdb table lists in-frame clones only, not all of them. The sample has 200,000 to 300,000 clones; approximately 86% are singletons. This sample was taken from a study of blood T cell repertoires in COVID-19. About the study: T cells, B-cell-depleted T cells, or PBMCs supplied cDNA or gDNA.

J is TRBJ1-5 and V is TRBV29-1, with 8 bases that match TRBD1. This clonotype was sampled from a woman aged 60-75 years with COVID-19, enrolled during active disease. Sequencing was performed on peripheral blood. The CDR3, as DNA: TGCAGCGTTAGGACAGGGATGGGCAATCAGCCCCAGCATTTT. Its translation: CSVRTGMGNQPQHF.